Each of the 25 T cell receptor beta chains below was sequenced from the same sample in a study of T-cell memory formation after mild COVID-19. Each CDR3 protein is one row after TCRdb ran MiXCR on the 5' RACE reads. The sample carries roughly 510,000 distinct CDR3 sequences, around a sixth recorded once. Sequencing was done on a sample of PBMCs or a T cell subset sorted from them (not recorded which). Source of these receptors: an adult woman who had mild COVID-19 (a few samples of this study predate the infection). Cell type and time point are not known.

V gene TRBV15 combines with J gene TRBJ2-3; TRBD1 aligns across 7 bases. Germline V gene lookup returns CDR1 LNHNV and CDR2 YYDKDF (reference sequence). Trimming removed 1 base from V and 3 bases from J; junction bases left unmatched: 4. The CDR3 length is 15 residues. In nucleotides, the CDR3 is TGTGCCACCAGCAGAGCAGGGACAGTAACAGATACGCAGTATTTT. It is translated as CATSRAGTVTDTQYF. The full variable domain, rest sourced from reference TRBV15 and TRBJ2-3, is DAMVIQNPRYQVTQFGKPVTLSCSQTLNHNVMYWYQQKSSQAPKLLFHYYDKDFNNEADTPDNFQSRRPNTSFCFLDIRSPGLGDTAMYLCATSRAGTVTDTQYFGPGTRLTVL.

V is TRBV24-1 and J is TRBJ1-1; tentatively, D is TRBD1 (6 bases). Deletions cut 6 bases from V and 1 base from J, with 14 bases between. The CDR3 contains 15 residues. Looked up from germline, CDR1 is KGHDR and CDR2 is SFDVKD. The DNA of the CDR3 is TGTGCCACCAGTCCTTCAGGGGCGGGGAACACTGAAGCTTTCTTT. Translation: CATSPSGAGNTEAFF.

This clonotype has a handful of counts. The rearrangement links TRBV12-3 or TRBV12-4 to TRBJ2-7; D may be TRBD1 (6 bases). The ends were cut back, 6 bases at V and 7 bases at J, with 13 bases in the middle. The CDR3 runs 12 residues. The CDR3 DNA reads as TGTGCCAGCAGGGGACACTCGGGGGAGCAGTACTTC. It encodes CASRGHSGEQYF.

This clonotype has more than one count but fewer than ten. The CDR3 coding sequence is TGTGCCAGCAACCATCTAGCGGGAGAGGGAAATGAGCAGTTCTTC. Its protein is CASNHLAGEGNEQFF. The V gene is TRBV12-3 or TRBV12-4, the J gene TRBJ2-1; 10 bases match TRBD2. With V trimmed by 7 bases and J by 7 bases, 10 bases remained unmatched. The CDR3 runs to 15 residues.

This clonotype occurred a few times. This sequence joins TRBV29-1 and TRBJ1-1; D uncertain. Looked up from germline, CDR1 is SQVTM and CDR2 is ANQGSEA. With 1 base removed from V and 1 base from J, the gap between germline ends came to 7 bases. The CDR3 runs to 13 residues. The chain's CDR3 is CSVEAPGNTEAFF. In DNA form, the CDR3 reads TGCAGCGTTGAAGCACCCGGGAACACTGAAGCTTTCTTT.

The chain joins TRBV12-3 or TRBV12-4 to TRBJ2-5, with 8 nucleotides matching TRBD2. V dropped 7 bases and J dropped 2; count of bases not matched to a gene: 6. CDR3 size: 14 residues. The CDR3 reads CASTRTSGQETQYF. CDR3 sequence (DNA): TGTGCCAGCACTAGAACTAGCGGACAAGAGACCCAGTACTTC.

This clonotype was detected only a few times. J is TRBJ1-1 and V is TRBV19; no reliable D call. V lost 4 bases, J lost 10 bases, and 19 bases lay in between. This CDR3 comprises 14 residues. Germline V CDR1 and CDR2: LNHDA, SQIVND (reference sequence). The CDR3 spells CASSTTPGNTGAFF. CDR3 in DNA: TGTGCCAGTAGTACCACCCCAGGTAACACGGGAGCTTTCTTT.

This chain links TRBV18 with TRBJ2-5; 9 bases agree with TRBD1. The trim removed 4 bases at V and 5 bases at J, leaving 11 bases unmatched. The CDR3 is made up of 16 amino acids. CDR1 is KGHSH and CDR2 is LQKENI in the germline V gene. CDR3 protein: CASSLNPGQGVETQYF. DNA of the CDR3: TGTGCCAGCTCACTAAATCCGGGACAGGGTGTGGAGACCCAGTACTTC.

This chain joins TRBV9 and TRBJ2-1; 9 bases line up with TRBD2. CDR3 length: 16 residues. Germline V gives CDR1 SGDLS, CDR2 YYNGEE. V shed 1 base, J shed 8 bases, and the junction held 10 bases outside the gene matches. CDR3 in DNA: TGTGCCAGCAGCGTACTTGCGGGAGGGCCAGGGGATGAGCAGTTCTTC. It codes for CASSVLAGGPGDEQFF. The entire variable domain, with the rest obtained from reference TRBV9 and TRBJ2-1, is as follows: DSGVTQTPKHLITATGQRVTLRCSPRSGDLSVYWYQQSLDQGLQFLIQYYNGEERAKGNILERFSAQQFPDLHSELNLSSLELGDSALYFCASSVLAGGPGDEQFFGPGTRLTVL.

Remarks on this clonotype: The CDR3 does not close with the conserved phenylalanine or tryptophan, likely indicating a read error. The gene calls are TRBV9 and TRBJ2-5, with D perhaps given as TRBD1 or TRBD2 (5 bases each). Trimming took 2 bases from V and 1 from J, leaving 18 bases between them. CDR3 length equals 17 residues. Germline V gene sequence: CDR1 SGDLS, CDR2 YYNGEE. The CDR3 DNA reads TGTGCCAGCAGCGTCGGGGCAGATCTCCTCGGCCAAGAGACCCAGTACTCC. Translation gives CASSVGADLLGQETQYS.

This clonotype occurred a few times. The J gene is TRBJ1-6, the V gene TRBV7-6; 9 nucleotides line up with TRBD1. The germline gives CDR1 SGHVS, CDR2 FNYEAQ. This CDR3 contains 15 residues. V lost 5 bases, J lost 6 bases, and 5 bases stayed unmatched. CDR3 residues: CASSPATGGNSPLHF. CDR3 sequence (DNA): TGTGCCAGCAGCCCGGCGACAGGGGGTAATTCACCCCTCCACTTT.

The V call is TRBV12-3 or TRBV12-4, the J call TRBJ1-4; the D is unclear. V was cut by 5 bases and J by 1 base, with 11 bases left in between. The CDR3 is 15 residues long. CDR3 bases: TGTGCCAGCAGTCGAGAGTTACGAACTAATGAAAAACTGTTTTTT. Translation gives CASSRELRTNEKLFF.

This clonotype occurred a few times. The chain joins TRBV14 to TRBJ2-7, with D possibly being TRBD1 (7 bases). Germline CDR1 SGHDN, CDR2 FVKESK. The CDR3 spans 11 residues. CDR3 loop: CARDSSYEQYF. CDR3 sequence (DNA): TGTGCGCGGGACAGTTCCTACGAGCAGTACTTC.

This clonotype turned up a few times. This chain links TRBV14 with TRBJ2-3; a weak D match, TRBD2 (6 bases). V gave up 5 bases and J gave up 7 bases, with 16 bases separating them. CDR1 and CDR2 (germline): SGHDN, FVKESK. The CDR3 contains 14 residues. The CDR3: CASSSQTSAYTQYF. The CDR3 DNA is TGTGCCAGCAGCTCGCAGACTAGTGCGTATACGCAGTATTTT.

The CDR3 nucleotides read TGTGCCAGCAGTTTCCCAGGGGCCCTCGGGGGTGAAAACATTCAGTACTTC. It encodes CASSFPGALGGENIQYF. This rearrangement joins TRBV12-3 or TRBV12-4 to TRBJ2-4; either TRBD1 or TRBD2 may fit D (6 bases each). V lost 3 bases, J lost 5 bases, and 20 bases lay in between. This CDR3 spans 17 amino acids.

Ten or more counts support this clonotype. The gene calls are TRBV2 and TRBJ2-7; D unresolved. V lost 1 base and J lost 3, with 7 bases in between. Per germline, CDR1 SNHLY and CDR2 FYNNEI. The CDR3 is 13 amino acids. The CDR3 region has the DNA TGTGCCAGCAGTGAAGTAATGATCTACGAGCAGTACTTC. It specifies CASSEVMIYEQYF.

This clonotype was counted ten times or more. The rearrangement joins TRBV5-1 to TRBJ2-1, with 9 nucleotides matching TRBD1. CDR1 and CDR2 from the germline V gene are SGHRS and YFSETQ. Unmatched junction bases numbered 9, after V lost 2 bases and J lost 6 bases. This CDR3 region has 16 residues. The CDR3 loop is CASSLPTGGAINEQFF. Here the CDR3 DNA reads TGCGCCAGCAGCTTACCTACAGGGGGCGCCATCAATGAGCAGTTCTTC.

This clonotype came up a few times. The chain uses TRBV12-3 or TRBV12-4 and TRBJ1-1; 8 bases are a match to TRBD1. Trimming removed 7 bases from V and 4 bases from J; junction bases left unmatched: 8. The CDR3 length is 14 residues. The CDR3 nucleotides read TGTGCCAGCACCGCGACAGGGGCGGCCACTGAAGCTTTCTTT. Translated: CASTATGAATEAFF.

The chain links TRBV29-1 to TRBJ2-1; 9 nucleotides agree with TRBD1. With V trimmed by 4 bases and J by 7 bases, 8 bases remained unmatched. The CDR3 is 14 amino acids. CDR1 and CDR2 (germline): SQVTM, ANQGSEA. The CDR3 is CSVVPRDRANEQFF. CDR3 DNA: TGCAGCGTTGTTCCCCGGGACAGGGCAAATGAGCAGTTCTTC.

This clonotype was seen only a few times. The chain combines TRBV7-9 with TRBJ2-1; D ambiguous. Germline assignment: CDR1 SEHNR and CDR2 FQNEAQ (reference sequence). Trimming pared 4 bases from V and 6 bases from J, leaving 7 bases between. CDR3 length equals 12 residues. The CDR3 nucleotides are TGTGCCAGCAGCTCCATCAGCAATGAGCAGTTCTTC. This translates into CASSSISNEQFF.

V and J are TRBV11-2 and TRBJ2-7; D not certain. Germline V gene data show CDR1 as SGHAT and CDR2 as FQNNGV. The CDR3 extends over 13 amino acids. V lost 4 bases to trimming and J lost 3 bases, with 10 bases between them. CDR3 loop: CASSSPGFYEQYF. The CDR3, as DNA: TGTGCCAGCAGCTCACCCGGCTTCTACGAGCAGTACTTC.

This clonotype has a handful of counts. This chain connects TRBV20-1 to TRBJ2-3; TRBD2 might be the D (5 bases). CDR3 size: 15 residues. V lost 1 base, J lost 3 bases, and 14 bases lay in between. Germline CDR1 reads DFQATT; CDR2 reads SNEGSKA (reference sequence). Here the CDR3 DNA reads TGCAGTGCTAGAGTACGTGGGAGTAGTACAGATACGCAGTATTTT. Amino acids: CSARVRGSSTDTQYF.

This clonotype showed up just a few times. This rearrangement joins TRBV27 to TRBJ2-7; TRBD1 is a possible D gene (6 bases). There are 14 residues in the CDR3. Germline lookup yields CDR1 MNHEY and CDR2 SMNVEV (reference sequence). The V and J ends lost 6 bases and 4 bases respectively, with 16 bases between them. CDR3 residues: CASSPDRNLYEQYF. CDR3 nucleotide sequence: TGTGCCAGCAGCCCCGACAGGAACCTGTACGAGCAGTACTTC.

The chain recombines TRBV12-3 or TRBV12-4 with TRBJ2-1; 10 bases line up with TRBD1. V lost 6 bases to trimming and J lost 4 bases; unmatched junction nucleotides: 3. The CDR3 is 14 amino acids. The CDR3, as DNA: TGTGCCAGCAGACGGGGACAGGGGTACAATGAGCAGTTCTTC. Translation gives CASRRGQGYNEQFF.

The chain combines TRBV24-1 with TRBJ2-3, with TRBD2 matching 9 bases. The junction had 5 bases not matched to a gene; V was cut back by 1 base and J by 1 base. Germline loops: CDR1 KGHDR, CDR2 SFDVKD. The CDR3 spans 17 residues. The CDR3 nucleotides are TGTGCCACCAGTGATTTAAAGGGACTAGCTGGCACAGATACGCAGTATTTT. Amino acid sequence: CATSDLKGLAGTDTQYF.